What follows is one T cell receptor (beta chain) and its context. Primers: 60 Vbeta forward and 13 Jbeta reverse. Method: immunoSEQ multiplex PCR; TCRdb's copy keeps in-frame clones and lacks some. The table has about 180,000 clones, over 60% seen once. The data stem from a study of cytomegalovirus exposure and HLA in healthy donors. This CDR3 contains 16 residues. Germline CDR1 is MNHEY and CDR2 is SMNVEV (reference sequence). The V and J ends lost 0 bases and 7 bases, in that order; junction bases with no gene match: 7. The genes are TRBV27 and TRBJ2-1, with 9 bases fitting TRBD2. The sequence was obtained from a man younger than 35 in good health and CMV-seronegative. The specimen was PBMCs. CDR3 sequence: CASSLSPGGRENEQFF. The CDR3 DNA reads as TGTGCCAGCAGTTTATCGCCCGGCGGGAGGGAGAATGAGCAGTTCTTC.